This TCR beta chain emerged from a study of CDR3 diversity in severe acne. TCRdb re-derived calls from the PCR reads in MiXCR, one entry per CDR3 protein. Here the sample spans tens of thousands of distinct CDR3 sequences, under 60% being singletons. The V and J ends lost 7 bases and 0 bases, in that order; junction bases with no gene match: 10. The CDR3 extends over 17 amino acids. Germline V gives CDR1 MDHEN, CDR2 SYDVKM. The V and J genes are TRBV28 and TRBJ1-4; 8 bases fit TRBD1. This TCR was sampled from a male donor in good health, without acne. Input material: blood. CDR3 protein: CASNKWTGWATNEKLFF. In DNA, the CDR3 is TGTGCCAGCAACAAATGGACAGGGTGGGCAACTAATGAAAAACTGTTTTTT.